This T cell receptor (beta chain) was profiled in a study of cytomegalovirus exposure and HLA in healthy donors. Whole-study results and caveats: Among TCR beta chains, those listed as cytomegalovirus-associated numbered roughly 150.

The data were produced by immunoSEQ multiplex PCR, yet TCRdb's version contains in-frame clones alone and is incomplete. The sample includes approximately 210,000 clones, roughly 82% of them seen just once. Points on this clone: Its specificity is unknown.

Trimming took 6 bases from V and 0 from J; bases not matched to a gene: 6. The CDR3 covers 16 residues. CDR1 is KGHSH, CDR2 LQKENI, per germline. This TCR came from a woman aged 18-35 years in good health and CMV-seronegative. Sequencing input: PBMCs. The rearrangement joins TRBV18 to TRBJ1-3, with 9 bases lining up with TRBD1. Here the CDR3 reads CASSGQGRTSGNTIYF. The CDR3 nucleotides read TGTGCCAGCTCCGGACAGGGGCGCACCTCTGGAAACACCATATATTTT. The variable domain in full, completed from reference TRBV18 and TRBJ1-3, reads NAGVMQNPRHLVRRRGQEARLRCSPMKGHSHVYWYRQLPEEGLKFMVYLQKENIIDESGMPKERFSAEFPKEGPSILRIQQVVRGDSAAYFCASSGQGRTSGNTIYFGEGSWLTVV.